This T cell receptor (beta chain) came from a study of patients and donors after allogeneic stem cell transplantation. This clonotype was seen only a few times. CDR3 length: 16 residues. V lost 1 base to trimming and J lost 5 bases, with 15 bases between them. Germline lookup yields CDR1 SEHNR and CDR2 FQNEAQ (reference sequence). TCRdb itself ran the RT-PCR reads through MiXCR, one entry per CDR3 protein. The table has approximately 170,000 distinct CDR3 sequences, 30% seen once; the top ten hold 2.5% to 3.5%. The receptor comes from a human donor who was either an allogeneic HSCT recipient or a stem cell or donor lymphocyte infusion donor (not recorded which). It is not recorded whose cells these are; they may come from a transplant donor. The source material was blood, either unsorted or a sorted T cell fraction (not recorded which). The gene calls are TRBV7-9 and TRBJ2-1; D unresolved. The CDR3 nucleotides are TGTGCCAGCAGCTTAGGGTGGCGGCCAACAAACAATGAGCAGTTCTTC. It translates to CASSLGWRPTNNEQFF.